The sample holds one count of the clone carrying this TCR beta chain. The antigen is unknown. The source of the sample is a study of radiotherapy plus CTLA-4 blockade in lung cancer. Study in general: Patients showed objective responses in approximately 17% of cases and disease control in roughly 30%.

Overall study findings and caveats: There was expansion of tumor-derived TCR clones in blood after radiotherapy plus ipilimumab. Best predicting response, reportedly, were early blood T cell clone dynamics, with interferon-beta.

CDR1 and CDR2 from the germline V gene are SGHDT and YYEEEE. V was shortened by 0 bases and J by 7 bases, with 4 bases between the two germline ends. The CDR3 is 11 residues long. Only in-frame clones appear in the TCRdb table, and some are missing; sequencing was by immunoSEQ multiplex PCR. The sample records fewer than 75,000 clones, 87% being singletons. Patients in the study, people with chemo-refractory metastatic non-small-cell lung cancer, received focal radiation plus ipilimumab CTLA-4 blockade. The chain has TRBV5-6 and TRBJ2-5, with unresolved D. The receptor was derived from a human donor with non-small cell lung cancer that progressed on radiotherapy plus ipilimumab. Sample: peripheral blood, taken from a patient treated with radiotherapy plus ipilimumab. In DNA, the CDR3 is TGTGCCAGCAGCTTGGGACGGACCCAGTACTTC. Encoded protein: CASSLGRTQYF. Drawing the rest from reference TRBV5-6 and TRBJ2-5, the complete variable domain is DAGVTQSPTHLIKTRGQQVTLRCSPKSGHDTVSWYQQALGQGPQFIFQYYEEEERQRGNFPDRFSGHQFPNYSSELNVNALLLGDSALYLCASSLGRTQYFGPGTRLLVL.